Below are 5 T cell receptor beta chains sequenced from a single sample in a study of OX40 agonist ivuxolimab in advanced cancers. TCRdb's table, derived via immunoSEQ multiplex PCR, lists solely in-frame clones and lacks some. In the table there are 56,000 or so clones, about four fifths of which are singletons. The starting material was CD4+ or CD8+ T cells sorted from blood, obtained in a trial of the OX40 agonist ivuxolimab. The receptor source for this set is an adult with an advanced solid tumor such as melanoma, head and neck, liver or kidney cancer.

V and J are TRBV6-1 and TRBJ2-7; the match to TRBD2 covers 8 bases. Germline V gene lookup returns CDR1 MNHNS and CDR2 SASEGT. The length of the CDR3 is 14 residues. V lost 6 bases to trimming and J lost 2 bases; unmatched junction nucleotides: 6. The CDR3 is CASSTSGATYEQYF. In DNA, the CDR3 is TGTGCCAGCAGCACTAGCGGAGCTACCTACGAGCAGTACTTC.

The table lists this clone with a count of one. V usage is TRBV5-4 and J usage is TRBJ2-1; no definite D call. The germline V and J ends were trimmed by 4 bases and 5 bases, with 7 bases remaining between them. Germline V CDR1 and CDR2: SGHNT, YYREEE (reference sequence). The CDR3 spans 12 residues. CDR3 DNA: TGTGCCAGCAGCCAAAAAAACAATGAGCAGTTCTTC. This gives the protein CASSQKNNEQFF. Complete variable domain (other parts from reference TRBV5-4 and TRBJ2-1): ETGVTQSPTHLIKTRGQQVTLRCSSQSGHNTVSWYQQALGQGPQFIFQYYREEENGRGNFPPRFSGLQFPNYSSELNVNALELDDSALYLCASSQKNNEQFFGPGTRLTVL.

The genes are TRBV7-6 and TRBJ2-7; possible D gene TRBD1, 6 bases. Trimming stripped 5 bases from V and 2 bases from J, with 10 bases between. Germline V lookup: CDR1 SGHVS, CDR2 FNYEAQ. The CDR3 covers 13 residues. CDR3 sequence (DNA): TGTGCCAGCAGCCTAGGGGACACCTACGAGCAGTACTTC. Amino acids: CASSLGDTYEQYF.

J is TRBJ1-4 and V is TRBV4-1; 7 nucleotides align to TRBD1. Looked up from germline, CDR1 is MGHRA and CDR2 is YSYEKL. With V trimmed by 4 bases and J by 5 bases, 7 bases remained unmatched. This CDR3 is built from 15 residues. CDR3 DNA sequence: TGCGCCAGCAGCCCGCCGGGACAGAGGAATGAAAAACTGTTTTTT. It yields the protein CASSPPGQRNEKLFF.

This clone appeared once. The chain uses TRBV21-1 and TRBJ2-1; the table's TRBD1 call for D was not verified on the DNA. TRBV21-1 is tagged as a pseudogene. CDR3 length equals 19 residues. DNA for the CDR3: TGTGCCAGCAGCAAAGTTAGGCGTAGGTCGGGACAGGGGGCGAATGAGCAGTTCTTC. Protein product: CASSKVRRRSGQGANEQFF.